One TCR beta chain is described in this entry. Adult donors, all healthy and HIV-negative, had no recent acute infections or vaccinations. CD4+ cells underwent separation, giving CD45RA+ naive and CD45RA-negative memory subsets. The sample belongs to a study of shared clonotypes between healthy human individuals. Study-wide background: CD4 naive and CD4 memory each took three plates per donor, while CD8 naive took two and CD8 memory one.

The data were produced by immunoSEQ multiplex PCR, yet TCRdb's version contains in-frame clones alone and is incomplete. The table includes approximately 1.5 million clones, 98% detected once. Trimming removed 5 bases from V and 3 bases from J; junction bases left unmatched: 7. This CDR3 region has 16 residues. The germline V gene has CDR1 KGHSH and CDR2 LQKENI. The source is a man aged 25 to 40 in good health. The sequenced material came from naive CD4+ T cells sorted from blood. Described subset: CD45RA+ positively selected. The rearrangement uses TRBV18 and TRBJ1-4, with 9 nucleotides matching TRBD1. As DNA, the CDR3 is TGTGCCAGCTCAAGCCGGGACAGGGTGGCTAATGAAAAACTGTTTTTT. As protein: CASSSRDRVANEKLFF.